The 26 T cell receptor beta chains below were found in one sample sequenced in a study of T cells in Graves' hyperthyroidism and ophthalmopathy. TCR beta CDR3 regions were amplified from RNA. Primed by the HTBI set, a first-round RT-PCR was run on the TCR CDR3. TCRdb re-called the multiplex PCR reads with MiXCR, one entry per CDR3 protein. Of about 460,000 distinct CDR3 sequences listed, approximately 23% were seen once; the top ten hold roughly 49%. Sequencing used blood. The origin of the receptors is a woman in her seventies with Graves' ophthalmopathy.

The V gene is TRBV5-1, the J gene TRBJ2-5; 9 bases line up with TRBD2. The CDR3 spans 18 residues. In germline, CDR1 is SGHRS, CDR2 YFSETQ. Trimming at V came to 1 base and at J to 2 bases, leaving 12 bases not matched to a gene. Here the CDR3 reads CASSLSVVVAGVQETQYF. The DNA of the CDR3 is TGCGCCAGCAGCTTGTCTGTAGTGGTAGCGGGGGTTCAAGAGACCCAGTACTTC.

The chain employs TRBV4-3 and TRBJ2-7, with D unclear. CDR1 LGHNA and CDR2 YSLEER come from the germline V gene. This CDR3 spans 12 amino acids. Trimming removed 2 bases at V and 0 bases at J, with 2 bases between. CDR3 coding DNA: TGCGCCAGCAGCCAACCCTCCTACGAGCAGTACTTC. Its protein is CASSQPSYEQYF.

This clonotype showed up just a few times. This chain uses TRBV29-1 with TRBJ2-3; 8 nucleotides line up with TRBD2. CDR1 and CDR2 from the germline V gene are SQVTM and ANQGSEA. The CDR3 has 14 residues. The V segment lost 4 bases and the J segment 4 bases; nucleotides outside the gene matches: 7. The CDR3 region is CSVVGGRIADTQYF. CDR3 DNA sequence: TGCAGCGTTGTGGGCGGGAGGATCGCAGATACGCAGTATTTT.

The chain is built from TRBV28 and TRBJ2-3, with D perhaps matching TRBD1 (5 bases). From germline, CDR1 is MDHEN and CDR2 SYDVKM. This CDR3 is built from 15 residues. The V end was cut by 2 bases, the J end by 2 bases, with 11 bases between. The DNA of the CDR3 is TGTGCCAGCAGTTTAGTCCAGGGATTCACAGATACGCAGTATTTT. Protein: CASSLVQGFTDTQYF.

The rearrangement joins TRBV19 to TRBJ1-2; D uncertain. Trimming shortened V by 5 bases and J by 6 bases, and 13 bases separated the two germline ends. The CDR3 loop spans 13 amino acids. CDR1 and CDR2 from the germline V gene are LNHDA and SQIVND (reference sequence). This CDR3 reads CASSVDWNDGYTF. The CDR3 bases are TGTGCCAGTAGTGTTGACTGGAACGATGGCTACACCTTC. Using reference TRBV19 and TRBJ1-2 for the parts outside the CDR3, the full variable domain is DGGITQSPKYLFRKEGQNVTLSCEQNLNHDAMYWYRQDPGQGLRLIYYSQIVNDFQKGDIAEGYSVSREKKESFPLTVTSAQKNPTAFYLCASSVDWNDGYTFGSGTRLTVV.

This clonotype occurred a few times. The V gene is TRBV20-1, the J gene TRBJ1-1; tentative D call: TRBD1 (5 bases). Per the germline V gene, CDR1 is DFQATT and CDR2 is SNEGSKA (reference sequence). The V end was cut by 4 bases, the J end by 1 base, with 13 bases between. The CDR3 consists of 14 residues. The CDR3 region has the DNA TGCAGTGCTACGACCGGGACCGCGAACACTGAAGCTTTCTTT. It encodes CSATTGTANTEAFF.

The chain links TRBV4-1 to TRBJ1-1; D unclear. Trimming removed 0 bases at V and 13 bases at J, with 9 bases between. The CDR3 runs to 11 residues. Germline V gives CDR1 MGHRA, CDR2 YSYEKL. This CDR3 is CASSQDLLVFF. DNA of the CDR3: TGCGCCAGCAGCCAAGATTTGCTTGTTTTCTTT.

This CDR3 reads CASSLNQGKTGANVLTF. The CDR3 DNA reads as TGTGCCAGCAGTTTAAATCAGGGGAAGACTGGGGCCAACGTCCTGACTTTC. The chain employs TRBV28 and TRBJ2-6; D perhaps matches TRBD1 (6 bases). This CDR3 comprises 17 residues. Germline V gene sequence: CDR1 MDHEN, CDR2 SYDVKM. V was pared by 2 bases and J by 2 bases, with 13 bases between.

This clonotype was recorded a few times. V is TRBV20-1 and J is TRBJ1-6; 7 nucleotides align to TRBD1. This CDR3 spans 15 amino acids. The germline V gene has CDR1 DFQATT and CDR2 SNEGSKA (reference sequence). Trimming removed 3 bases from V and 7 bases from J; junction bases left unmatched: 9. CDR3 DNA sequence: TGCAGTGCTAGCACATTGGCACAGGGGAATTCACCCCTCCACTTT. This sequence encodes CSASTLAQGNSPLHF.

In this sample, this clonotype turned up a few times. The chain joins TRBV28 to TRBJ1-2; TRBD1 matches 10 bases. This CDR3 has 16 amino acids. Germline V gives CDR1 MDHEN, CDR2 SYDVKM. V was clipped by 5 bases and J by 2 bases; unmatched bases: 8. The CDR3 loop is CASSLRTGGENYGYTF. As DNA, the CDR3 is TGTGCCAGCAGTCTAAGGACAGGGGGTGAGAACTATGGCTACACCTTC.

The chain carries TRBV6-1 and TRBJ2-3, with TRBD2 as a possible D gene (6 bases). Germline-derived CDR1 and CDR2 are MNHNS and SASEGT. The V end lost 7 bases, the J end lost 8 bases, and 19 bases lay between the germline ends. CDR3 length: 14 residues. This CDR3 is CASTVPGLPGTQYF. CDR3 bases: TGTGCCAGCACCGTCCCGGGACTCCCGGGTACGCAGTATTTT.

This clonotype was observed many times. The genes are TRBV6-1 and TRBJ1-1; weak D call: TRBD1 (5 bases). Germline V gene lookup returns CDR1 MNHNS and CDR2 SASEGT. Trimming stripped 8 bases from V and 8 bases from J, with 18 bases between. The CDR3 length is 13 residues. The DNA of the CDR3 is TGTGCCAGCTTCGGACTGGGGCTCAAGGAAGCTTTCTTT. The encoded protein is CASFGLGLKEAFF.

In this sample, this clonotype turned up many times. The chain couples TRBV28 to TRBJ1-1; unclear D gene. CDR3 length: 16 residues. In germline, CDR1 is MDHEN, CDR2 SYDVKM. Trimming stripped 6 bases from V and 2 bases from J, with 19 bases between. CDR3 sequence: CASSLKFGTGNTEAFF. The DNA of the CDR3 is TGTGCCAGCAGCCTCAAGTTTGGAACTGGTAACACTGAAGCTTTCTTT. Full variable domain (missing parts from reference TRBV28 and TRBJ1-1): DVKVTQSSRYLVKRTGEKVFLECVQDMDHENMFWYRQDPGLGLRLIYFSYDVKMKEKGDIPEGYSVSREKKERFSLILESASTNQTSMYLCASSLKFGTGNTEAFFGQGTRLTVV.

The rearrangement joins TRBV10-3 to TRBJ1-2; 7 bases map to TRBD1. The CDR3 loop spans 14 amino acids. J lost 0 bases, V lost 7 bases, and 5 bases had no gene match. Germline CDR1 ENHRY, CDR2 SYGVKD. The CDR3 reads CAINRQGPNYGYTF. Written as DNA, the CDR3 is TGTGCCATCAATCGACAGGGTCCTAACTATGGCTACACCTTC.

This clonotype was detected many times. The rearrangement joins TRBV3-1 to TRBJ1-1, with TRBD1 matching over 8 bases. Germline loops: CDR1 LGHDT, CDR2 YNNKEL (reference sequence). The CDR3 spans 13 residues. V was pared by 9 bases and J by 1 base, with 4 bases of the junction left unmatched. This CDR3 reads CASLRGPNTEAFF. The CDR3 DNA reads TGTGCCAGTCTCAGGGGGCCGAACACTGAAGCTTTCTTT. The variable domain in full, completed from reference TRBV3-1 and TRBJ1-1, reads DTAVSQTPKYLVTQMGNDKSIKCEQNLGHDTMYWYKQDSKKFLKIMFSYNNKELIINETVPNRFSPKSPDKAHLNLHINSLELGDSAVYFCASLRGPNTEAFFGQGTRLTVV.

The gene calls are TRBV7-8 and TRBJ1-5; D perhaps matches TRBD1 (5 bases). In germline, CDR1 is SGHVS, CDR2 FQNEAQ. V was cut by 0 bases and J by 1 base, with 13 bases left in between. CDR3 length: 17 amino acids. CDR3: CASSLARYWGSNQPQHF. CDR3 nucleotides: TGTGCCAGCAGCTTAGCGCGGTACTGGGGGAGCAATCAGCCCCAGCATTTT.

This chain links TRBV6-1 with TRBJ2-7; 10 nucleotides align to TRBD2. From germline, CDR1 is MNHNS and CDR2 SASEGT. The CDR3 spans 12 residues. After removal of 5 bases from V and 9 bases from J, the junction contained 4 bases not matched to a gene. The CDR3 nucleotides read TGTGCCAGCAGTCTACTAGCGGGGATGCAGTACTTC. It yields the protein CASSLLAGMQYF.

V gene TRBV7-3 combines with J gene TRBJ2-5; D not certain. V was shortened by 5 bases and J by 3 bases, with 10 bases between the two germline ends. CDR1 and CDR2 (germline): SGHTA, FQGTGA. CDR3 length: 13 residues. The CDR3 DNA follows: TGTGCCAGCAGCCTAATAGATGAAGAGACCCAGTACTTC. This codes for CASSLIDEETQYF.

This clonotype has only a few counts. V usage is TRBV10-2 and J usage is TRBJ2-7, with D perhaps TRBD1 (5 bases). Trimming left V 2 bases short and J 5 bases short, with 10 bases between. The CDR3 totals 13 residues. The germline V gene encodes CDR1 WSHSY and CDR2 SAAADI. CDR3 sequence: CASSEVGRNEQYF. The DNA for the CDR3 is TGCGCCAGCAGTGAGGTGGGGCGGAACGAGCAGTACTTC.

This chain links TRBV10-3 with TRBJ1-1, with D unresolved. CDR1 is ENHRY, CDR2 SYGVKD, per germline. The CDR3 runs to 13 residues. V was pared by 10 bases and J by 1 base, with 13 bases between. The CDR3 is CATKEWQNTEAFF. CDR3 DNA sequence: TGTGCCACCAAAGAGTGGCAGAACACTGAAGCTTTCTTT.

The CDR3 coding sequence is TGTGCCTGGAGTGCATTGGACAGGGTTTCCTACGAGCAGTACTTC. Protein: CAWSALDRVSYEQYF. The chain joins TRBV30 to TRBJ2-7; 8 bases match TRBD1. This CDR3 contains 15 residues. V gave up 1 base and J gave up 1 base; unmatched junction bases: 6. Germline V gives CDR1 GTSNPN, CDR2 SVGIG (reference sequence).

The chain recombines TRBV10-3 with TRBJ2-5, with D perhaps TRBD2 (5 bases). The CDR3 is made up of 13 amino acids. Trimming removed 5 bases from V and 2 bases from J, with 9 bases in between. Germline lookup yields CDR1 ENHRY and CDR2 SYGVKD. The chain's CDR3 is CAISFEGQETQYF. The CDR3 region has the DNA TGTGCCATCAGTTTCGAGGGACAAGAGACCCAGTACTTC.

This clonotype was seen a single time. The V and J genes are TRBV9 and TRBJ2-3; D unresolved. Trimming pared 0 bases from V and 3 bases from J, leaving 8 bases between. Germline-derived CDR1 and CDR2 are SGDLS and YYNGEE. There are 14 residues in the CDR3. The CDR3 sequence is CASSVVGSTDTQYF. The DNA for the CDR3 is TGTGCCAGCAGCGTAGTCGGTAGTACAGATACGCAGTATTTT. The full variable domain, in which reference TRBV9 and TRBJ2-3 provide the parts outside the CDR3, is DSGVTQTPKHLITATGQRVTLRCSPRSGDLSVYWYQQSLDQGLQFLIQYYNGEERAKGNILERFSAQQFPDLHSELNLSSLELGDSALYFCASSVVGSTDTQYFGPGTRLTVL.

A few counts support this clonotype. This rearrangement joins TRBV12-5 to TRBJ1-3; 11 bases fit TRBD1. Germline V CDR1 and CDR2: LGHNT, FRNRAP. V was pared by 4 bases and J by 4 bases, with 6 bases of the junction left unmatched. The CDR3 spans 16 residues. CDR3 loop: CASGSKGQGVGNTIYF. The CDR3 DNA reads as TGTGCTAGTGGTTCGAAGGGACAGGGGGTCGGAAACACCATATATTTT.

The chain employs TRBV5-1 and TRBJ2-2; perhaps TRBD1 as D (5 bases). Germline lookup yields CDR1 SGHRS and CDR2 YFSETQ. The CDR3 extends over 14 amino acids. V lost 4 bases and J lost 8, with 15 bases in between. The CDR3 protein is CASSLGHLGGELFF. The DNA for the CDR3 is TGCGCCAGCAGCCTAGGACACCTCGGAGGGGAGCTGTTTTTT.

This clonotype has more than one count but fewer than ten. The V and J genes are TRBV29-1 and TRBJ2-5; D possibly uses TRBD1 or TRBD2 (5 bases each). Looked up from germline, CDR1 is SQVTM and CDR2 is ANQGSEA. The CDR3 has 14 amino acids. V lost 5 bases, J lost 7 bases, and 20 bases lay in between. CDR3 protein: CSVTSGLGVGTQYF. CDR3 DNA sequence: TGCAGCGTTACGTCGGGATTGGGGGTCGGGACCCAGTACTTC.